The clone carrying this T cell receptor (beta chain) was recorded a few times. After removal of 3 bases from V and 1 base from J, the junction contained 5 bases not matched to a gene. The CDR3 length is 14 residues. The germline V gene has CDR1 GTSNPN and CDR2 SVGIG (reference sequence). This sample stems from a study of cytomegalovirus exposure and HLA in healthy donors. Study details: Drawn from HLA-typed donors, approximately 85 million unique TCRs were held in an early data release.

Primers: 60 Vbeta forward and 13 Jbeta reverse. This table comes from immunoSEQ multiplex PCR, and its TCRdb copy is limited to in-frame clones, with some not included. The repertoire holds approximately 190,000 clones, over 75% seen once, with less than 7% in the top ten. The sequence was collected from a middle-aged man in good health and CMV-seropositive. The material sequenced was PBMCs. The chain links TRBV30 to TRBJ2-5, with 7 positions matching TRBD2. CDR3 coding DNA: TGTGCCTGGAGCACCGGGACTACCCAAGAGACCCAGTACTTC. It is translated as CAWSTGTTQETQYF.